The T cell receptor (beta chain) under discussion was sequenced for a study of T cell repertoires in ileal Crohn's disease. Background on the study: Every patient was operated on for stricturing (approximately 60%) or penetrating (approximately 40%) complications. From the resection specimen's proximal margin, biopsies were taken as MI. Postoperative therapy was given to about half: more than 10 thiopurines, 18 anti-TNF agents. Findings of the study overall: Clonality above 26.8% at surgery always came with endoscopic recurrence.

Libraries were prepared by immunoSEQ multiplex PCR; TCRdb keeps only in-frame clonotypes and omits some of them. The table lists 7,200 or so clones, approximately 79% of them singletons. This CDR3 contains 13 residues. V was pared by 6 bases and J by 1 base, with 10 bases between. Germline V gene data show CDR1 as SNHLY and CDR2 as FYNNEI. This clone has a handful of counts. Its antigen is unknown. Time point denoted: proximal margin of the surgical specimen (macroscopically non-inflamed). J is TRBJ2-7 and V is TRBV2; no firm D call. The sample comprised ileal tissue. The sequence came from an adult with Crohn's disease. This CDR3 reads CASSPDGSYEQYF. CDR3 bases: TGTGCCAGCAGCCCGGATGGGTCCTACGAGCAGTACTTC.